This record looks at one T cell receptor (beta chain) sequence and its context. Its target antigen remains unknown. Base-call qualities are not available, and no considerably larger clone is one nucleotide away. The germline V gene sets CDR1 to MNHEY and CDR2 to SVGAGI. The CDR3 measures 14 amino acids from cysteine to phenylalanine. The read is trimmed to its CDR3 DNA, 42 bases read in frame from base 1. The junction carries 17 bases between V and J, which are trimmed by 2 bases and 9 bases respectively. Donors were patients with melanoma. The data are from a study of CD4+ T cells in melanoma (dated by TCRdb to 2021 to 2024). Study-level background: Neoantigen-specific CD4+ T cells in human melanoma were investigated in the study.

Library preparation used the immunoSEQ multiplex PCR assay. TCRdb carries this immuneACCESS record with in-frame sequences only. Its versions omit some clonotypes, under half of them owing to an unresolved V gene in the studies checked, with the rest unexplained. This sample holds 15,000 or so clones; less than 70% were observed only once. The biggest ten clones account for more than 11% of the sample. What the research found in general, with its limitations: Neoantigen-specific CD4+ T cells in melanoma were reported to have a range of differentiation states. The report described a correlation between neoantigen-specific CD4+ T cells and the function of CD8+ T cells, macrophages and B cells.

This sequence originates from a human donor with melanoma. The V gene is TRBV6-5 and the J gene is TRBJ2-7; no D gene is confidently identified. The sample was cells from a culture (not recorded whether cultured in vitro). The CDR3: CASSYTRSPVWQYF. The nucleotide sequence reads TGTGCCAGCAGTTACACCCGCTCTCCAGTGTGGCAGTACTTC.